This record covers a single T cell receptor (beta chain). This entry is derived from a study of cytomegalovirus exposure and HLA in healthy donors. Libraries were prepared by immunoSEQ multiplex PCR; TCRdb keeps only in-frame clonotypes and omits some of them. This table holds around 160,000 clones, roughly 84% found once. Germline CDR1 reads ENHRY; CDR2 reads SYGVKD. The CDR3 sequence is 13 residues long. Trimming took 7 bases from V and 2 from J; bases not matched to a gene: 4. The V call is TRBV10-3, the J call TRBJ1-2; TRBD1 matches at 7 bases. This sequence originates from a man aged 30-40 years in good health and CMV-seropositive. The sample consisted of PBMCs. The CDR3 nucleotides read TGTGCCATCACTTTGGGACAGAACTATGGCTACACCTTC. This gives the protein CAITLGQNYGYTF.